This TCR beta chain was recorded in a study of CD8 T cells in ankylosing spondylitis. TCRdb called the 5' RACE reads again in MiXCR, with one record for every CDR3 protein. The sample has 180,000 or so distinct CDR3 sequences; around 10% are singletons. This clonotype showed up many times. The CDR3 has 16 residues. J was trimmed by 0 bases and V by 10 bases; bases with no gene match: 8. Germline CDR1 and CDR2: LGHDT and YNNKEL (reference sequence). The source is a male donor with ankylosing spondylitis or in good health (not recorded which). This chain uses TRBV3-1 with TRBJ2-6, with 8 bases identical to TRBD1. Sequenced: blood, either unsorted or a sorted T cell fraction (not recorded which). CDR3 protein: CATSTGVGSGANVLTF. The CDR3 coding sequence is TGTGCCACCTCGACAGGGGTAGGCTCTGGGGCCAACGTCCTGACTTTC.